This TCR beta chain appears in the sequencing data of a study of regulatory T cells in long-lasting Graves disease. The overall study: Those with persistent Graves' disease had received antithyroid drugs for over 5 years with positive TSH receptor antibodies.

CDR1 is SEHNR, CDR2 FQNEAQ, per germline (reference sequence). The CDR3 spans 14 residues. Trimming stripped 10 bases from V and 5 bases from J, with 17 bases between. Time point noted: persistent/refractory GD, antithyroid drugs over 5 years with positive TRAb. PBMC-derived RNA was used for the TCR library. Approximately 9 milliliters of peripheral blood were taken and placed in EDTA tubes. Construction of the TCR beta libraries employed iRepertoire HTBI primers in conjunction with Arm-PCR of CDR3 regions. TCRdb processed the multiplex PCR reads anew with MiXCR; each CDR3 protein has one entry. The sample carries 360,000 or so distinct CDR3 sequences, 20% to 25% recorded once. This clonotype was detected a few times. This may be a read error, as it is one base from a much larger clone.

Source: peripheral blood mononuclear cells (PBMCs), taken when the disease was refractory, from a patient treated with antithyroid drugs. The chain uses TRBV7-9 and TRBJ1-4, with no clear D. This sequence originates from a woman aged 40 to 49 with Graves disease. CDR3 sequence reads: CANSPPISNEKLFF. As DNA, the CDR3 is TGTGCCAACAGTCCTCCGATTTCGAATGAAAAACTGTTTTTT.